What follows is one TCR beta chain and its context. Original processing methods: Estimation of nucleated cell counts was performed using reference gene primer amplification. Measured with immunoSEQ multiplex PCR; TCRdb has only the in-frame clones, and not every one. V, J and clone size are those of that table, while D and trimming were read from the DNA. The sample includes fewer than 300,000 clones, roughly 84% seen only once; the top ten take around 7.8%. These data are taken from a study of blood T cell repertoires in COVID-19. Study-level information: Donors in the United States, Italy and Spain gave samples during acute or convalescent COVID-19. PBMCs, B-cell-depleted T cells, or T cells provided the cDNA or gDNA that made up the material.

Sequencing was performed on peripheral blood. The TCR was taken from a human donor in a cohort sampled during active COVID-19.

The CDR3 reads CASSPRALGGSGNTIYF. Written as DNA, the CDR3 is TGTGCCAGCAGCCCACGAGCATTAGGGGGCTCTGGAAACACCATATATTTT. This chain connects TRBV9 to TRBJ1-3, with D perhaps TRBD1 (6 bases). Germline-derived CDR1 and CDR2 are SGDLS and YYNGEE. V lost 4 bases, J lost 0 bases, and 17 bases lay in between. The CDR3 totals 17 residues.